This T cell receptor beta chain came from a study of long-term antiretroviral therapy in people with HIV. Points from the study as a whole: Upon ART, diversity increased but remained lower than transplant donor controls. Spans of CDR3 length were tighter for HIV repertoires than for controls.

The run of the v3.0 immunoSEQ assay was at survey level. The protocol was immunoSEQ multiplex PCR, while the TCRdb copy is restricted to in-frame clones and leaves out a portion. The data contain roughly 29,000 clones, about 95% of them seen just once; the ten biggest clones take up 3% to 4%. Prior to DNA extraction, the samples held about 1-11 million cryopreserved PBMC. The V gene lost 3 bases and the J gene lost 0 bases, with 15 bases spanning the gap. The CDR3 has 17 residues. Germline assignment: CDR1 MNHNS and CDR2 SASEGT. In regard to this clone: Its antigen remains unidentified.

V usage is TRBV6-1 and J usage is TRBJ1-5, with TRBD1 as a possible D gene (6 bases). The source material was unsorted PBMCs, sampled 5.3 years after starting antiretroviral therapy. The TCR comes from a man in his forties or fifties with HIV. The CDR3 protein is CASSDRQGRYSNQPQHF. CDR3 DNA sequence: TGTGCCAGCAGTGATCGGCAGGGGCGATATAGCAATCAGCCCCAGCATTTT.